The 28 T cell receptor beta chains presented below share a single source sample, sequenced in a study of blood T cell repertoires in COVID-19. Method: immunoSEQ multiplex PCR; TCRdb's copy keeps in-frame clones and lacks some. In the table there are fewer than 250,000 clones, more than 75% of which are singletons. Source material: peripheral blood. The origin of the receptors is a man in his 60s with acute or convalescent COVID-19.

The chain joins TRBV19 to TRBJ2-5; the D gene is possibly TRBD1 (6 bases). The CDR3 is 14 amino acids. The germline CDR1 and CDR2 sequences are LNHDA and SQIVND (reference sequence). V lost 5 bases and J 4 bases, leaving 14 bases between the germline ends. The CDR3 sequence: CASSQSTGRETQYF. As DNA, the CDR3 is TGTGCCAGTAGTCAGAGCACAGGGAGAGAGACCCAGTACTTC.

The chain couples TRBV10-3 to TRBJ1-1, with D unclear. This CDR3 has 14 residues. The germline CDR1 and CDR2 sequences are ENHRY and SYGVKD. Trimming left V 4 bases short and J 3 bases short, with 12 bases between. The CDR3 region has the DNA TGTGCCATCAGTGGAGGCGGCTACTACACTGAAGCTTTCTTT. It is translated as CAISGGGYYTEAFF.

The rearrangement links TRBV9 to TRBJ2-7; TRBD2 is a possible D gene (6 bases). This CDR3 comprises 14 residues. The germline V gene has CDR1 SGDLS and CDR2 YYNGEE. Trimming took 4 bases from V and 2 from J, leaving 13 bases between them. The DNA for the CDR3 is TGTGCCAGCAGCCTGAGCGGGCCCGCCTACGAGCAGTACTTC. Encoded protein: CASSLSGPAYEQYF.

The chain is built from TRBV29-1 and TRBJ2-5, with D perhaps matching TRBD2 (6 bases). The CDR3 extends over 11 amino acids. CDR1 is SQVTM and CDR2 is ANQGSEA in the germline V gene. Trimming took 6 bases from V and 3 from J, leaving 8 bases between them. CDR3 amino acids: CSVEGKETQYF. The CDR3 DNA is TGCAGCGTGGAGGGGAAAGAGACCCAGTACTTC.

This chain links TRBV6-2 or TRBV6-3 with TRBJ2-1; TRBD2 matches at 10 bases. V lost 0 bases, J lost 7 bases, and 6 bases stayed unmatched. Germline values: CDR1 MNHEY, CDR2 SVGEGT. The CDR3 spans 16 residues. The CDR3 nucleotides read TGTGCCAGCAGTTACTCGGGGCTAGCGGGGGTAAATGAGCAGTTCTTC. Protein: CASSYSGLAGVNEQFF.

The rearrangement uses TRBV27 and TRBJ1-5, with TRBD1 matching 9 bases. CDR3 length: 18 amino acids. Germline V gene lookup returns CDR1 MNHEY and CDR2 SMNVEV (reference sequence). The J segment lost 3 bases and the V segment lost 3 bases, leaving 12 bases of the junction unmatched. CDR3 DNA: TGTGCCAGCAGTTTCTCACGGCCCGGGACAGGGTCCAATCAGCCCCAGCATTTT. This codes for CASSFSRPGTGSNQPQHF.

The J gene is TRBJ1-1, the V gene TRBV3-1 (or the pseudogene TRBV3-2), with D perhaps TRBD1 (6 bases). The CDR3 totals 15 residues. Trimming shortened V by 0 bases and J by 1 base, and 9 bases separated the two germline ends. CDR1 LGHDT and CDR2 YNNKEL come from the germline V gene (reference sequence). CDR3 protein: CASSQEGTRNTEAFF. The CDR3 coding sequence is TGTGCCAGCAGCCAAGAAGGGACACGGAACACTGAAGCTTTCTTT.

This chain joins TRBV2 and TRBJ1-2, with 7 nucleotides matching TRBD1. CDR3 length equals 13 residues. V shed 1 base and J 5 bases; nucleotides not matched to a gene: 1. Germline V lookup: CDR1 SNHLY, CDR2 FYNNEI. CDR3 in amino acids: CASSEDRGYGYTF. In DNA, the CDR3 is TGTGCCAGCAGTGAAGACAGGGGTTATGGCTACACCTTC.

The J gene is TRBJ2-1, the V gene TRBV19; a possible D gene is TRBD2 (7 bases). The CDR3 spans 13 residues. Germline CDR1 and CDR2: LNHDA and SQIVND (reference sequence). Trimming shortened V by 6 bases and J by 6 bases, and 12 bases separated the two germline ends. CDR3 in amino acids: CASRRGGRNEQFF. The CDR3, as DNA: TGTGCCAGTAGAAGGGGGGGCCGCAATGAGCAGTTCTTC. The whole variable domain, filled in from reference TRBV19 and TRBJ2-1, reads DGGITQSPKYLFRKEGQNVTLSCEQNLNHDAMYWYRQDPGQGLRLIYYSQIVNDFQKGDIAEGYSVSREKKESFPLTVTSAQKNPTAFYLCASRRGGRNEQFFGPGTRLTVL.

J is TRBJ1-1 and V is TRBV2, with 7 bases fitting TRBD1. Trimming took 5 bases from V and 6 from J; bases not matched to a gene: 9. The length of the CDR3 is 14 residues. Germline CDR1 is SNHLY and CDR2 is FYNNEI. DNA of the CDR3: TGTGCCAGCAGTCTTTTACAGGGGCAAGCTGAAGCTTTCTTT. It codes for CASSLLQGQAEAFF.

The chain employs TRBV19 and TRBJ1-3; 12 nucleotides match TRBD1. This CDR3 has 16 residues. Germline-derived CDR1 and CDR2 are LNHDA and SQIVND (reference sequence). V lost 4 bases and J lost 7; bases outside the gene matches: 8. In DNA form, the CDR3 reads TGTGCCAGTAGTACTACACCCGGGACAGGGGGCAACACCATATATTTT. Translated: CASSTTPGTGGNTIYF.

The chain uses TRBV6-5 and TRBJ1-5; no reliable D call. This CDR3 has 12 residues. The germline V gene encodes CDR1 MNHEY and CDR2 SVGAGI. V shed 5 bases and J shed 9 bases, with 11 bases lying between them. CDR3 nucleotides: TGTGCCAGCAGTCGTGGCCGCCCGCCCCAGCATTTT. It translates to CASSRGRPPQHF.

Comments on this clone: Other DNA sequences in the same sample also yield this CDR3. The chain is built from TRBV18 and TRBJ2-7; 8 positions match TRBD1. From germline, CDR1 is KGHSH and CDR2 LQKENI. With V trimmed by 1 base and J by 6 bases, 2 bases remained unmatched. The CDR3 covers 13 residues. CDR3 nucleotide sequence: TGTGCCAGCTCACCACTAGACAGGGGCGAGCAGTACTTC. It translates to CASSPLDRGEQYF.

The chain has TRBV5-6 and TRBJ1-3; no reliable D call. V lost 3 bases and J 0 bases, leaving 4 bases between the germline ends. The CDR3 covers 13 residues. Germline-derived CDR1 and CDR2 are SGHDT and YYEEEE. DNA for the CDR3: TGTGCCAGCAGCTACGGCTCTGGAAACACCATATATTTT. Amino acids: CASSYGSGNTIYF.

This clone came up a few times. This chain links TRBV5-4 with TRBJ1-1, with D uncertain. The CDR3 consists of 13 residues. Trimming took 2 bases from V and 1 from J, leaving 6 bases between them. Germline-derived CDR1 and CDR2 are SGHNT and YYREEE (reference sequence). CDR3: CASSFDRNTEAFF. In DNA, the CDR3 is TGTGCCAGCAGCTTTGATAGGAACACTGAAGCTTTCTTT.

This clone was detected only once. This chain links TRBV6-5 with TRBJ1-6, with 7 bases lining up with TRBD1. V lost 2 bases and J lost 7; bases outside the gene matches: 8. The CDR3 consists of 16 residues. Per the germline V gene, CDR1 is MNHEY and CDR2 is SVGAGI. The CDR3 reads CASSYGGRGQNSPLHF. In DNA, the CDR3 is TGTGCCAGCAGTTACGGGGGAAGGGGGCAGAATTCACCCCTCCACTTT.

The rearrangement joins TRBV9 to TRBJ1-2; TRBD1 is a possible D gene (5 bases). Per the germline V gene, CDR1 is SGDLS and CDR2 is YYNGEE. V shed 4 bases and J shed 1 base, with 11 bases lying between them. The CDR3 contains 14 residues. The CDR3 nucleotides read TGTGCCAGCAGCATTCCGGGACTTAACTATGGCTACACCTTC. This translates into CASSIPGLNYGYTF.

V gene TRBV7-9 combines with J gene TRBJ2-1, with D maybe TRBD2 (6 bases). Germline-derived CDR1 and CDR2 are SEHNR and FQNEAQ (reference sequence). This CDR3 contains 14 residues. The V end lost 4 bases, the J end lost 10 bases, and 17 bases lay between the germline ends. The CDR3 DNA reads as TGTGCCAGCAGCTACCGGGGCCGGGCGGGAGAGCAGTTCTTC. It specifies CASSYRGRAGEQFF.

This clone has just one count. This chain connects TRBV15 to TRBJ2-7; 10 bases are a match to TRBD1. Trimming at V came to 0 bases and at J to 3 bases, leaving 2 bases not matched to a gene. Germline CDR1 LNHNV, CDR2 YYDKDF (reference sequence). The CDR3 has 15 amino acids. CDR3 region: CATSRDGTGVYEQYF. The CDR3 DNA reads as TGTGCCACCAGCAGAGATGGGACAGGGGTCTACGAGCAGTACTTC.

The chain carries TRBV2 and TRBJ1-1; D uncertain. Trimming took off 4 bases at V and 0 bases at J, with 9 bases between the two ends. Germline V gene data show CDR1 as SNHLY and CDR2 as FYNNEI. The CDR3 extends over 14 amino acids. CDR3 DNA sequence: TGTGCCAGCAGTGTATTGAGCATGAACACTGAAGCTTTCTTT. This gives the protein CASSVLSMNTEAFF. Looking up the rest from reference TRBV2 and TRBJ1-1 gives the full variable domain: EPEVTQTPSHQVTQMGQEVILRCVPISNHLYFYWYRQILGQKVEFLVSFYNNEISEKSEIFDDQFSVERPDGSNFTLKIRSTKLEDSAMYFCASSVLSMNTEAFFGQGTRLTVV.

CDR3 sequence: CASSSTWTGDWMSNQPQHF. The CDR3 region has the DNA TGTGCCAGCAGTTCAACTTGGACAGGGGATTGGATGAGCAATCAGCCCCAGCATTTT. V usage is TRBV28 and J usage is TRBJ1-5, with TRBD1 matching 9 bases. From germline, CDR1 is MDHEN and CDR2 SYDVKM. The CDR3 is 19 residues long. The V gene end was trimmed by 4 bases and the J gene end by 1 base; junction bases not matched to a gene: 14. Filled out from reference TRBV28 and TRBJ1-5, the complete variable domain reads DVKVTQSSRYLVKRTGEKVFLECVQDMDHENMFWYRQDPGLGLRLIYFSYDVKMKEKGDIPEGYSVSREKKERFSLILESASTNQTSMYLCASSSTWTGDWMSNQPQHFGDGTRLSIL.

The chain joins TRBV7-8 to TRBJ1-6; D is unclear. Germline V gene sequence: CDR1 SGHVS, CDR2 FQNEAQ. This CDR3 region has 14 residues. Deletions cut 3 bases from V and 8 bases from J, with 11 bases between. CDR3 sequence: CASSLAGIDSPLHF. The CDR3 DNA reads as TGTGCCAGCAGCTTGGCGGGTATTGATTCACCCCTCCACTTT.

This clone was seen only once. The chain employs TRBV30 and TRBJ2-3, with D perhaps matching TRBD2 (6 bases). V was shortened by 0 bases and J by 0 bases, with 7 bases between the two germline ends. The CDR3 totals 14 residues. Germline V gives CDR1 GTSNPN, CDR2 SVGIG (reference sequence). The CDR3 sequence: CAWSVGTSTDTQYF. The CDR3, as DNA: TGTGCCTGGAGTGTAGGGACTAGCACAGATACGCAGTATTTT.

CDR3 sequence (DNA): TGTGCCAGCAGTTCGAACAGGGGGCCCTATAATTCACCCCTCCACTTT. This translates into CASSSNRGPYNSPLHF. The chain is built from TRBV28 and TRBJ1-6, with 9 bases identical to TRBD1. Germline loops: CDR1 MDHEN, CDR2 SYDVKM. V dropped 4 bases and J dropped 2; count of bases not matched to a gene: 3. This CDR3 is built from 16 residues.

The J gene is TRBJ1-5, the V gene TRBV7-9, with D possibly matching TRBD1 (6 bases). V gave up 4 bases and J gave up 3 bases, with 16 bases separating them. The CDR3 runs to 16 residues. Germline CDR1 is SEHNR and CDR2 is FQNEAQ (reference sequence). The CDR3 nucleotides read TGTGCCAGCAGCTCCTCTCGGACAGTCCCCAATCAGCCCCAGCATTTT. Translated: CASSSSRTVPNQPQHF.

The chain uses TRBV6-1 and TRBJ2-7; D might be TRBD2 (6 bases). CDR3 length: 17 amino acids. Between the trimmed V and J ends, which lost 2 bases and 2 bases, there was a span of 19 bases. Germline lookup yields CDR1 MNHNS and CDR2 SASEGT. This chain's CDR3 is CASSETTPRGPPYEQYF. In nucleotides, the CDR3 is TGTGCCAGCAGTGAAACAACACCGCGGGGCCCTCCCTACGAGCAGTACTTC.

This chain uses TRBV12-3 or TRBV12-4 with TRBJ1-6, with D unresolved. V was clipped by 2 bases and J by 6 bases, with 5 bases between them. The CDR3 loop spans 13 amino acids. The CDR3 DNA reads as TGTGCCAGCAGTTTACACAGTAATTCACCCCTCCACTTT. It encodes CASSLHSNSPLHF.

The gene calls are TRBV4-2 and TRBJ2-1, with 7 bases matching TRBD1. The junction had 3 bases not matched to a gene; V was cut back by 1 base and J by 3 bases. CDR3 length equals 15 residues. Germline V gene lookup returns CDR1 LGHNA and CDR2 YNFKEQ. CDR3 amino acids: CASSQGGTDYNEQFF. The DNA for the CDR3 is TGTGCCAGCAGCCAAGGGGGGACAGACTACAATGAGCAGTTCTTC.